The 23 T cell receptor beta chains listed next were all sequenced from one sample in a study of technical replicates of blood from a few donors. Using immunoSEQ multiplex PCR, the repertoire was profiled, and TCRdb retains in-frame clones only, with some absent. The table has around 70,000 clones, approximately 93% seen once. Sequenced: T cells isolated from PBMCs. All receptors come from a human donor in good health.

This chain uses TRBV6-1 with TRBJ1-1, with 9 bases identical to TRBD1. The CDR3 length is 14 residues. The ends lost 5 bases at V and 5 bases at J; junction bases unmatched: 6. The germline V gene encodes CDR1 MNHNS and CDR2 SASEGT. CDR3 loop: CASSRTGEGTEAFF. DNA for the CDR3: TGTGCCAGCAGTCGGACAGGGGAAGGGACTGAAGCTTTCTTT.

V usage is TRBV4-2 and J usage is TRBJ1-5; no definite D call. Germline V gene sequence: CDR1 LGHNA, CDR2 YNFKEQ. Trimming left V 3 bases short and J 5 bases short, with 14 bases between. The CDR3 spans 15 residues. Here the CDR3 reads CASSQVSSEDQPQHF. As DNA, the CDR3 is TGTGCCAGCAGCCAGGTGTCCAGCGAAGATCAGCCCCAGCATTTT.

The chain has TRBV9 and TRBJ1-4; tentative D call: TRBD1 (5 bases). The CDR3 covers 15 residues. V lost 3 bases, J lost 4 bases, and 13 bases lay in between. CDR1 and CDR2 (germline): SGDLS, YYNGEE. The DNA of the CDR3 is TGTGCCAGCAGCGCCTCCGGGACTTATAATGAAAAACTGTTTTTT. Residues: CASSASGTYNEKLFF.

The CDR3 spells CASSLMEGGAQHF. The DNA for the CDR3 is TGTGCCAGCAGCTTAATGGAGGGTGGGGCCCAGCATTTT. The J gene is TRBJ1-5, the V gene TRBV7-3; D is uncertain. V was cut by 1 base and J by 11 bases, with 12 bases left in between. The CDR3 is 13 residues long. The germline V gene has CDR1 SGHTA and CDR2 FQGTGA.

The chain employs TRBV2 and TRBJ2-5; D unclear. The V gene lost 0 bases and the J gene lost 7 bases, with 9 bases spanning the gap. In germline, CDR1 is SNHLY, CDR2 FYNNEI. There are 13 residues in the CDR3. The CDR3 is CASSEALVGTQYF. The CDR3 coding sequence is TGTGCCAGCAGTGAAGCGCTCGTCGGGACCCAGTACTTC.

V usage is TRBV7-9 and J usage is TRBJ1-5; D is uncertain. Germline CDR1 SEHNR, CDR2 FQNEAQ (reference sequence). Between the trimmed V and J ends, which lost 5 bases and 2 bases, there was a span of 10 bases. The CDR3 has 14 amino acids. CDR3 in amino acids: CASSADMGNQPQHF. The CDR3 DNA follows: TGTGCCAGCAGCGCGGATATGGGCAATCAGCCCCAGCATTTT.

The J gene is TRBJ1-1, the V gene TRBV4-1, with 7 bases fitting TRBD1. CDR3 length: 13 residues. V dropped 4 bases and J dropped 4; count of bases not matched to a gene: 3. CDR1 MGHRA and CDR2 YSYEKL come from the germline V gene. The CDR3 spells CASSLDRPTEAFF. The CDR3 nucleotides are TGCGCCAGCAGCCTGGACAGGCCCACTGAAGCTTTCTTT.

This clone is a singleton in its sample. The chain carries TRBV9 and TRBJ2-7, with TRBD1 identical over 9 bases. Trimming at V came to 4 bases and at J to 4 bases, leaving 6 bases not matched to a gene. Germline CDR1 reads SGDLS; CDR2 reads YYNGEE. CDR3 length: 14 amino acids. The CDR3 nucleotides read TGTGCCAGCAGCCCCACAGGGGGCGCGTACGAGCAGTACTTC. Protein product: CASSPTGGAYEQYF.

The rearrangement uses TRBV10-1 and TRBJ1-5, with D unresolved. From germline, CDR1 is WNHNN and CDR2 SYGVQD (reference sequence). Trimming removed 2 bases at V and 6 bases at J, with 5 bases between. CDR3 size: 12 residues. CDR3: CASSEGGQPQHF. For the CDR3, the DNA is TGCGCCAGCAGTGAGGGCGGTCAGCCCCAGCATTTT.

This chain uses TRBV7-2 with TRBJ2-5, with 7 bases lining up with TRBD2. V lost 1 base, J lost 2 bases, and 7 bases stayed unmatched. The germline V gene has CDR1 SGHTA and CDR2 FQGNSA. The CDR3 spans 16 residues. The CDR3 here is CASSLVSSGLQETQYF. The CDR3 region has the DNA TGTGCCAGCAGCTTAGTGAGTAGCGGGTTGCAAGAGACCCAGTACTTC.

This clone was detected only once. V is TRBV9 and J is TRBJ1-1, with 8 bases aligning to TRBD1. Germline CDR1 and CDR2: SGDLS and YYNGEE. The CDR3 is 12 residues long. Trimming cost V 2 bases and J 7 bases; bases outside gene matches: 1. CDR3 loop: CASSVTGGEAFF. The CDR3 DNA reads TGTGCCAGCAGCGTCACAGGGGGTGAAGCTTTCTTT.

The chain employs TRBV11-2 and TRBJ2-3, with TRBD2 as a possible D gene (6 bases). The CDR3 loop spans 17 amino acids. Trimming removed 2 bases from V and 2 bases from J, with 17 bases in between. The germline gives CDR1 SGHAT, CDR2 FQNNGV. This CDR3 is CASSLFLGGVITDTQYF. CDR3 in DNA: TGTGCCAGCAGCTTATTTCTAGGCGGGGTCATCACAGATACGCAGTATTTT.

The gene calls are TRBV2 and TRBJ1-5; 9 bases align to TRBD1. CDR1 SNHLY and CDR2 FYNNEI come from the germline V gene. The CDR3 is 15 amino acids. The ends lost 1 base at V and 7 bases at J; junction bases unmatched: 5. The chain's CDR3 is CASSEGTGARQPQHF. CDR3 DNA sequence: TGTGCCAGCAGTGAAGGGACAGGGGCCAGACAGCCCCAGCATTTT. Filled out from reference TRBV2 and TRBJ1-5, the complete variable domain reads EPEVTQTPSHQVTQMGQEVILRCVPISNHLYFYWYRQILGQKVEFLVSFYNNEISEKSEIFDDQFSVERPDGSNFTLKIRSTKLEDSAMYFCASSEGTGARQPQHFGDGTRLSIL.

The chain joins TRBV27 to TRBJ2-7; 9 nucleotides agree with TRBD2. Germline loops: CDR1 MNHEY, CDR2 SMNVEV (reference sequence). V lost 5 bases, J lost 3 bases, and 29 bases stayed unmatched. This CDR3 has 22 amino acids. Here the CDR3 reads CASSPFIRFRVAGVSGDYEQYF. The DNA of the CDR3 is TGTGCCAGCAGTCCCTTTATCCGGTTTAGGGTAGCGGGAGTAAGTGGGGACTACGAGCAGTACTTC.

The chain couples TRBV4-1 to TRBJ1-2, with no clear D. Deletions cut 0 bases from V and 4 bases from J, with 12 bases between. Per germline, CDR1 MGHRA and CDR2 YSYEKL. The CDR3 length is 15 residues. CDR3 sequence reads: CASSQDLTVSYGYTF. The CDR3 bases are TGCGCCAGCAGCCAAGATTTAACGGTCTCCTATGGCTACACCTTC.

The chain uses TRBV18 and TRBJ1-2; the D gene is possibly TRBD1 (5 bases). This CDR3 spans 15 amino acids. CDR1 is KGHSH and CDR2 is LQKENI in the germline V gene. Trimming shortened V by 3 bases and J by 0 bases, and 11 bases separated the two germline ends. The CDR3 is CASSPPGFANYGYTF. DNA of the CDR3: TGTGCCAGCTCACCCCCAGGGTTCGCTAACTATGGCTACACCTTC.

This clone has more than one count but fewer than ten. The chain carries TRBV6-1 and TRBJ1-5; D is perhaps TRBD1 (5 bases). This CDR3 is 15 amino acids long. The V end was cut by 3 bases, the J end by 3 bases, with 12 bases between. The germline V gene encodes CDR1 MNHNS and CDR2 SASEGT. CDR3 DNA: TGTGCCAGCAGTGATCCTCGGGGGAACAATCAGCCCCAGCATTTT. Translation gives CASSDPRGNNQPQHF.

The J gene is TRBJ2-7, the V gene TRBV6-5; tentatively, D is TRBD2 (6 bases). The V gene lost 6 bases and the J gene lost 0 bases, with 9 bases spanning the gap. CDR1 and CDR2 (germline): MNHEY, SVGAGI. This CDR3 is 13 amino acids long. For the CDR3, the DNA is TGTGCCAGCAGGGAGGGGAGCTCCTACGAGCAGTACTTC. Translation gives CASREGSSYEQYF.

CDR3 protein: CASSSTSGEETQYF. The CDR3 region has the DNA TGTGCCAGCAGTTCGACTAGCGGCGAAGAGACCCAGTACTTC. The V call is TRBV13, the J call TRBJ2-5; 9 bases align to TRBD2. Germline V gene data show CDR1 as PRHDT and CDR2 as FYEKMQ (reference sequence). The CDR3 has 14 amino acids. With 6 bases clipped from V and 3 bases from J, the junction kept 5 bases outside the gene matches.

The chain uses TRBV6-1 and TRBJ2-7, with 10 nucleotides matching TRBD2. The germline gives CDR1 MNHNS, CDR2 SASEGT. The length of the CDR3 is 15 residues. V lost 5 bases and J lost 4; bases outside the gene matches: 8. This CDR3 is CASSHGLAEEYEQYF. CDR3 sequence (DNA): TGTGCCAGCAGTCACGGACTAGCGGAGGAGTACGAGCAGTACTTC.

CDR3 nucleotide sequence: TGTGCCAGCAGTGGGGGGCACACTGAAGCTTTCTTT. Translated: CASSGGHTEAFF. The chain employs TRBV2 and TRBJ1-1; TRBD1 is a possible D gene (6 bases). The CDR3 covers 12 residues. Germline-derived CDR1 and CDR2 are SNHLY and FYNNEI. V was cut by 4 bases and J by 3 bases, with 6 bases left in between.

This sequence joins TRBV6-5 and TRBJ2-1, with D possibly TRBD1 on 5 matching bases. Germline V lookup: CDR1 MNHEY, CDR2 SVGAGI. The CDR3 totals 12 residues. The ends were cut back, 6 bases at V and 8 bases at J, with 11 bases in the middle. The CDR3 here is CASSPGSHEQFF. CDR3 DNA sequence: TGTGCCAGCAGCCCAGGGTCCCATGAGCAGTTCTTC.

The chain joins TRBV27 to TRBJ2-7, with TRBD2 matching 7 bases. V was pared by 0 bases and J by 0 bases, with 2 bases of the junction left unmatched. The CDR3 has 15 amino acids. In germline, CDR1 is MNHEY, CDR2 SMNVEV (reference sequence). The CDR3 DNA follows: TGTGCCAGCAGTTTATCGGGCGGGAGCTCCTACGAGCAGTACTTC. Protein product: CASSLSGGSSYEQYF.